Reported below is one T cell receptor beta chain. The antigen is unknown. The data derive from a study of graft-versus-host responses after intestinal transplantation. Study at large: All of the recipients had induction that used anti-thymocyte globulin, then tacrolimus and steroids for approximately 3 years. The study's findings and limits: The presence of high graft-versus-host to host-versus-graft clonal ratios in allografts characterized patients with graft-donor T cell macrochimerism. HvG clone declines early post-transplant were associated with peak circulating GvH levels.

Sequencing was performed with immunoSEQ multiplex PCR; in TCRdb, only in-frame clones are kept and a portion is missing. The table lists 80,000 to 100,000 clones, roughly 91% of them singletons. The starting material was unstimulated CD4+ T cells sorted from spleen or lymph node cells, obtained before transplant. This TCR was recovered from a human donor who was the organ donor for an intestinal transplant.

CDR3: CASRDWTGQGNTEAFF. Written as DNA, the CDR3 is TGTGCCAGCCGGGATTGGACAGGGCAAGGGAACACTGAAGCTTTCTTT. The V call is TRBV27, the J call TRBJ1-1, with TRBD1 matching over 8 bases. This CDR3 has 16 amino acids. In germline, CDR1 is MNHEY, CDR2 SMNVEV (reference sequence). The ends lost 8 bases at V and 1 base at J; junction bases unmatched: 12.